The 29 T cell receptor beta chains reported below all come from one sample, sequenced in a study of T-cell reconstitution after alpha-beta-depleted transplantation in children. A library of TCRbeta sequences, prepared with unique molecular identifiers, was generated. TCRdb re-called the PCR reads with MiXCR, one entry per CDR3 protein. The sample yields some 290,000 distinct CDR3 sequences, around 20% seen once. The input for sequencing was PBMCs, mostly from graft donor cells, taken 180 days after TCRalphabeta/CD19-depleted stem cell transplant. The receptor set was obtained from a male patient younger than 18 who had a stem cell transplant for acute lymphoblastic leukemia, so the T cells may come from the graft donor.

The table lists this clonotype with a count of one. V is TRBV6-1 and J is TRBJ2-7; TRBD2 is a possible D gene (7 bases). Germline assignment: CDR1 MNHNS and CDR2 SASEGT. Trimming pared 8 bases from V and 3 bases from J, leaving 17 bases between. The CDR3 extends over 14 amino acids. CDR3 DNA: TGTGCCAGCTGCCCCGGGGGCGGGGGCTACGAGCAGTACTTC. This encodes CASCPGGGGYEQYF.

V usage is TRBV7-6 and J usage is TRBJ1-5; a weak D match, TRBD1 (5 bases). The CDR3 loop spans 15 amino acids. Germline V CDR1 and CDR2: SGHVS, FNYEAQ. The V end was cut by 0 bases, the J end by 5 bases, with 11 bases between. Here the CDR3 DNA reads TGTGCCAGCAGCTTAGCGGGTACAGGAGATCAGCCCCAGCATTTT. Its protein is CASSLAGTGDQPQHF.

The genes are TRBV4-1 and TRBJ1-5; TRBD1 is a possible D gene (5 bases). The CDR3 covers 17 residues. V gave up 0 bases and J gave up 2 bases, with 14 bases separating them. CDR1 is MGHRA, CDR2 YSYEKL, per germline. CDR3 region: CASSQDGGLGGNQPQHF. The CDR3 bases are TGCGCCAGCAGCCAAGACGGAGGACTGGGGGGCAATCAGCCCCAGCATTTT.

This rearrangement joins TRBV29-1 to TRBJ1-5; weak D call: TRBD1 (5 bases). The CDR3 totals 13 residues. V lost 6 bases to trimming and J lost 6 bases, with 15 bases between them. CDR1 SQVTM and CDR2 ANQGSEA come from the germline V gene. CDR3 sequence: CSVRQGFGQPQHF. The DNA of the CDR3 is TGCAGCGTGCGTCAGGGTTTCGGTCAGCCCCAGCATTTT.

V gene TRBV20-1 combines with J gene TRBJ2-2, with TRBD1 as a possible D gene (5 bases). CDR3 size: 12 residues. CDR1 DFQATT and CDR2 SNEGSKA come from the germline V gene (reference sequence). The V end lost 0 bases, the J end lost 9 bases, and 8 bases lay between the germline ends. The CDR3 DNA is TGCAGTGCTAGAGATAGGGGTTGGGAGCTGTTTTTT. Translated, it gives CSARDRGWELFF.

In DNA form, the CDR3 reads TGTGCCAGCTCACCAGTAAGGGTGCAGAACACTGAAGCTTTCTTT. Its protein product is CASSPVRVQNTEAFF. The gene calls are TRBV18 and TRBJ1-1, with D hard to call. Germline CDR1 and CDR2: KGHSH and LQKENI. V was clipped by 2 bases and J by 1 base, with 11 bases between them. CDR3 length equals 15 residues.

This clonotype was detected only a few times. The CDR3 DNA is TGTGCCAGCATACACCGGGACACCCAAGAGACCCAGTACTTC. Its protein is CASIHRDTQETQYF. V and J are TRBV6-7 and TRBJ2-5, with D tentatively TRBD1 (6 bases). TRBV6-7 is an ORF, and what it does is uncertain. The V gene lost 7 bases and the J gene lost 1 base, with 13 bases spanning the gap. This CDR3 has 14 amino acids.

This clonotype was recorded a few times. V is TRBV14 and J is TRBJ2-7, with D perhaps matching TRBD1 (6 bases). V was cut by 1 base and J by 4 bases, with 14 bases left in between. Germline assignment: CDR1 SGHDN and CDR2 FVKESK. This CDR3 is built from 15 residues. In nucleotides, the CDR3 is TGTGCCAGCAGCCAAGGGGCAGGGGAGAGGTACGAGCAGTACTTC. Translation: CASSQGAGERYEQYF.

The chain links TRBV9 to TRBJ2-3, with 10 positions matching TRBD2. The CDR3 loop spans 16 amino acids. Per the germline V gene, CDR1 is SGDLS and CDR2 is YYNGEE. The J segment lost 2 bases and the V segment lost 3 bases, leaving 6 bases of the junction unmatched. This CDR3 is CASSAVAGGITDTQYF. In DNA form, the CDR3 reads TGTGCCAGCAGCGCGGTAGCGGGAGGTATCACAGATACGCAGTATTTT.

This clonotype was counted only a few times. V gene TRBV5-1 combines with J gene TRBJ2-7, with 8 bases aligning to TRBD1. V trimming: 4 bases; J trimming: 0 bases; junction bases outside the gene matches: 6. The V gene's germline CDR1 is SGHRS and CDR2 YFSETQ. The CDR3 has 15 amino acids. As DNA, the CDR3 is TGCGCCAGCAGCCCCATGACAGGGGCCTCCTACGAGCAGTACTTC. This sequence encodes CASSPMTGASYEQYF.

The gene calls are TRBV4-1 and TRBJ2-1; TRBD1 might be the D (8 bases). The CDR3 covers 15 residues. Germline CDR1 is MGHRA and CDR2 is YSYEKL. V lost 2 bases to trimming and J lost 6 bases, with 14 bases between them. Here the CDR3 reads CASSQTAGQANEQFF. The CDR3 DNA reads TGCGCCAGCAGCCAAACAGCGGGACAGGCCAATGAGCAGTTCTTC.

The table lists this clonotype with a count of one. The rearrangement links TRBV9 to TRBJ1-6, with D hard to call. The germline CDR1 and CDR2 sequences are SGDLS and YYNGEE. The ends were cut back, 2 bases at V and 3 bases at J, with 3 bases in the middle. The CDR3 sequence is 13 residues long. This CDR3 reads CASSVFYNSPLHF. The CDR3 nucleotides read TGTGCCAGCAGCGTCTTCTATAATTCACCCCTCCACTTT.

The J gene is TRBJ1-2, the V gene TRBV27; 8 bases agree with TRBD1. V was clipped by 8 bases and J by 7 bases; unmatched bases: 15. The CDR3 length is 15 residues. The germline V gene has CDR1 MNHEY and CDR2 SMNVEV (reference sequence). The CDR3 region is CASCRTGTGVGGYTF. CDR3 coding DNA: TGTGCCAGCTGTCGGACAGGGACAGGTGTGGGTGGCTACACCTTC.

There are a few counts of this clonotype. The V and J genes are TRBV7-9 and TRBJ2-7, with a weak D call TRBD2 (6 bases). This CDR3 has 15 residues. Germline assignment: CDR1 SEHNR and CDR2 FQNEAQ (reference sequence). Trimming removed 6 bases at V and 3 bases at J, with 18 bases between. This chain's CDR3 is CASSIAVHKRYEQYF. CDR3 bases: TGTGCCAGCAGTATAGCGGTTCATAAGCGCTACGAGCAGTACTTC.

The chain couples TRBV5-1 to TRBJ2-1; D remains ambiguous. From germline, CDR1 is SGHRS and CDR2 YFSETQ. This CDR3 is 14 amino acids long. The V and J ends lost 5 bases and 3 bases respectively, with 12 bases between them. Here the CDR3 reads CASSWAQGYNEQFF. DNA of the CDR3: TGCGCCAGCAGTTGGGCCCAAGGCTACAATGAGCAGTTCTTC.

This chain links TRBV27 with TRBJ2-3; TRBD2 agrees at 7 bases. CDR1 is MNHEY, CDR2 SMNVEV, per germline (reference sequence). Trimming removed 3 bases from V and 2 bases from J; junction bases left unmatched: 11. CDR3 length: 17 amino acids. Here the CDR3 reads CASSFLGLVTDTDTQYF. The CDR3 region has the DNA TGTGCCAGCAGTTTTCTCGGACTAGTGACGGACACAGATACGCAGTATTTT.

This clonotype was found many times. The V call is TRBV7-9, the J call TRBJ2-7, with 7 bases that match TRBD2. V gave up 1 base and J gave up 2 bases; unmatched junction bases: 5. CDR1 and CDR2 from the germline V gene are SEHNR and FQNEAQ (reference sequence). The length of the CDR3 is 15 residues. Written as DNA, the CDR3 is TGTGCCAGCAGCTTAGGCGGGAGTGGAGCCTACGAGCAGTACTTC. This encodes CASSLGGSGAYEQYF. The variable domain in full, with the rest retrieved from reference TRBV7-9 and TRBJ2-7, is DTGVSQNPRHKITKRGQNVTFRCDPISEHNRLYWYRQTLGQGPEFLTYFQNEAQLEKSRLLSDRFSAERPKGSFSTLEIQRTEQGDSAMYLCASSLGGSGAYEQYFGPGTRLTVT.

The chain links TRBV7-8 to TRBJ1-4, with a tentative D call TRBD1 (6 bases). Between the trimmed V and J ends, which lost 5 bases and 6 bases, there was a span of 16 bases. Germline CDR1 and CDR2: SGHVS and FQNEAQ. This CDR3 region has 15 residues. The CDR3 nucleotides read TGTGCCAGCAGCCCTCAGGGGATCGGGGATGAAAAACTGTTTTTT. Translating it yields CASSPQGIGDEKLFF.

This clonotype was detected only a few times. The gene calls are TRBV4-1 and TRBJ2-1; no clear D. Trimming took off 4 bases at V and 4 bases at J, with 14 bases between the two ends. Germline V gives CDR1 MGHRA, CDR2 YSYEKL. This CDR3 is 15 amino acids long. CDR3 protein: CASSPPVRSYNEQFF. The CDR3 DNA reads TGCGCCAGCAGCCCCCCTGTCCGGAGTTACAATGAGCAGTTCTTC.

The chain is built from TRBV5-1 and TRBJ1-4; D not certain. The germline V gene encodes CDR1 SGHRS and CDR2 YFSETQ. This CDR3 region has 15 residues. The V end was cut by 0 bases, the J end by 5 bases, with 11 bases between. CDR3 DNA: TGCGCCAGCAGCTTGGTGGCACGGAAGAATGAAAAACTGTTTTTT. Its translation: CASSLVARKNEKLFF.

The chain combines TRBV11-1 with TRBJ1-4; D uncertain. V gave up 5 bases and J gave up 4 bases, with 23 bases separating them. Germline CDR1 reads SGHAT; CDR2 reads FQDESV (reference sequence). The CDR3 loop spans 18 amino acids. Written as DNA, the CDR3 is TGTGCCAGCAGCCTCGAACGGAAACGCCGGCCCGGTAATGAAAAACTGTTTTTT. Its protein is CASSLERKRRPGNEKLFF.

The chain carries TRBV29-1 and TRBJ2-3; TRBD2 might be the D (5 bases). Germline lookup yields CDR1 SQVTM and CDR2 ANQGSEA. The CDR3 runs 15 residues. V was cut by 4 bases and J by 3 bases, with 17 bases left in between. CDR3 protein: CSVAVQPLGTDTQYF. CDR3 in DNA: TGCAGCGTTGCGGTCCAGCCACTAGGGACAGATACGCAGTATTTT.

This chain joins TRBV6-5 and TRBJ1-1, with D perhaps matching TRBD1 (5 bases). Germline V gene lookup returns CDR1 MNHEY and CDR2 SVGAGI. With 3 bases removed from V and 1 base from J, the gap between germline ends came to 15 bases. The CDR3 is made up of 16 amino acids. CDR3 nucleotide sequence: TGTGCCAGCAGTTATTATTGGGGAGGGGAGAACACTGAAGCTTTCTTT. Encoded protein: CASSYYWGGENTEAFF.

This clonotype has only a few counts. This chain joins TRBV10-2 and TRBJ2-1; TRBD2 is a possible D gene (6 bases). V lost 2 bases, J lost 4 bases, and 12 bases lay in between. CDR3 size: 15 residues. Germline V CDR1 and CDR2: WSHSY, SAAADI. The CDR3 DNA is TGCGCCAGCAGTGAGGCGGGGCTTCGTTACAATGAGCAGTTCTTC. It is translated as CASSEAGLRYNEQFF.

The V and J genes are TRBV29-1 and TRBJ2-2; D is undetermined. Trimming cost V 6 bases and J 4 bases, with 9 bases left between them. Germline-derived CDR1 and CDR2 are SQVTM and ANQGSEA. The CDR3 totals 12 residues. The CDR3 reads CSVTVSTGELFF. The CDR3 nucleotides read TGCAGCGTCACAGTTTCCACCGGGGAGCTGTTTTTT.

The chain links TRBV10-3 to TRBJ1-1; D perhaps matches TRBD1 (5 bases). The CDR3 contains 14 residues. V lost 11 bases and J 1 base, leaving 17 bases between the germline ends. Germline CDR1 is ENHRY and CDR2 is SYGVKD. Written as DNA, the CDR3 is TGTGCCCTTCGTTGGGGCGAGAGGAACACTGAAGCTTTCTTT. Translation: CALRWGERNTEAFF.

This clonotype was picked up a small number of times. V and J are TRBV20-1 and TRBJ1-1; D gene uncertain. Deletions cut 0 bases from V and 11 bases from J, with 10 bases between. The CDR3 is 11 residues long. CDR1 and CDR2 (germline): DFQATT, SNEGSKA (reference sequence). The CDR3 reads CSARELLGAFF. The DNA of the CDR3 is TGCAGTGCTAGAGAACTCCTTGGGGCTTTCTTT.

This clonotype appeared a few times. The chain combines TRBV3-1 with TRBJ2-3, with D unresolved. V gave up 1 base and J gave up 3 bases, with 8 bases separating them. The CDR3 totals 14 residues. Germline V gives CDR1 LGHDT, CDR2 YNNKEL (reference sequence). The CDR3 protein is CASSQVSSTDTQYF. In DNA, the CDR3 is TGTGCCAGCAGCCAAGTTAGTAGTACAGATACGCAGTATTTT.

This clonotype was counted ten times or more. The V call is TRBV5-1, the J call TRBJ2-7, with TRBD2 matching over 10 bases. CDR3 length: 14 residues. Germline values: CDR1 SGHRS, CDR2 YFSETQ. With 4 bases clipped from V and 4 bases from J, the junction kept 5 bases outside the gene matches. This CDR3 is CASSLLAGGYEQYF. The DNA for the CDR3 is TGCGCCAGCAGCCTCTTAGCGGGAGGATACGAGCAGTACTTC.